The 26 T cell receptor beta chains below were found in one sample sequenced in a study of T cells in Graves' hyperthyroidism and ophthalmopathy. Using RNA transcripts as the source, TCR beta CDR3 regions were amplified. A set of HTBI primers served as the primers for a first-round RT-PCR of the TCR CDR3. TCRdb passed the multiplex PCR reads through MiXCR, listing each CDR3 protein once. The sample shows hundreds of thousands of distinct CDR3 sequences, 15% of them seen only once. Sample: blood. These receptors were taken from a woman in her fifties or sixties with Graves' ophthalmopathy.

V gene TRBV5-1 combines with J gene TRBJ2-1; D is possibly TRBD1 (5 bases). Germline lookup yields CDR1 SGHRS and CDR2 YFSETQ. Trimming left V 0 bases short and J 3 bases short, with 10 bases between. CDR3 size: 15 residues. The CDR3 here is CASSLGGRYYNEQFF. As DNA, the CDR3 is TGCGCCAGCAGCTTGGGGGGCAGATACTACAATGAGCAGTTCTTC.

CDR3 in amino acids: CASSQVTAGSTDTQYF. The DNA of the CDR3 is TGTGCCAGCAGCCAAGTTACCGCCGGGAGCACAGATACGCAGTATTTT. The chain couples TRBV4-2 to TRBJ2-3; no firm D call. The V end was cut by 1 base, the J end by 0 bases, with 11 bases between. Looked up from germline, CDR1 is LGHNA and CDR2 is YNFKEQ. The CDR3 length is 16 residues.

This clonotype was found many times. V usage is TRBV5-1 and J usage is TRBJ2-3, with a possible D match to TRBD2 (6 bases). This CDR3 is built from 16 residues. Trimming removed 0 bases at V and 7 bases at J, with 18 bases between. Germline CDR1 is SGHRS and CDR2 is YFSETQ. CDR3 sequence (DNA): TGCGCCAGCAGCTTGGATGGTAGCGGAACTCCCTATACGCAGTATTTT. This encodes CASSLDGSGTPYTQYF.

The chain employs TRBV10-1 and TRBJ2-2; 12 bases fit TRBD2. With V trimmed by 2 bases and J by 0 bases, 4 bases remained unmatched. The CDR3 contains 18 residues. Germline values: CDR1 WNHNN, CDR2 SYGVQD (reference sequence). CDR3 sequence (DNA): TGCGCCAGCAGTGAGAGACTAGCGGGAGTAGCGAACACCGGGGAGCTGTTTTTT. This sequence encodes CASSERLAGVANTGELFF.

V is TRBV7-9 and J is TRBJ2-7; the D gene is possibly TRBD1 (6 bases). CDR3 length: 14 residues. Germline lookup yields CDR1 SEHNR and CDR2 FQNEAQ (reference sequence). The V gene lost 5 bases and the J gene lost 4 bases, with 15 bases spanning the gap. This CDR3 reads CASSPPERGYEQYF. In DNA form, the CDR3 reads TGTGCCAGCAGCCCGCCGGAAAGGGGGTACGAGCAGTACTTC. The whole variable domain, remainder taken from reference TRBV7-9 and TRBJ2-7, is DTGVSQNPRHKITKRGQNVTFRCDPISEHNRLYWYRQTLGQGPEFLTYFQNEAQLEKSRLLSDRFSAERPKGSFSTLEIQRTEQGDSAMYLCASSPPERGYEQYFGPGTRLTVT.

This clonotype was detected only a few times. The V call is TRBV27, the J call TRBJ2-7; 7 bases are a match to TRBD2. Germline lookup yields CDR1 MNHEY and CDR2 SMNVEV (reference sequence). The CDR3 spans 18 residues. Unmatched junction bases numbered 18, after V lost 4 bases and J lost 3 bases. The CDR3 nucleotides read TGTGCCAGCAGTTCGGGCCCGAGGGGAGCGGGAACGATCTACGAGCAGTACTTC. It is translated as CASSSGPRGAGTIYEQYF.

The rearrangement joins TRBV5-1 to TRBJ1-5, with TRBD1 identical over 9 bases. Trimming took 1 base from V and 10 from J; bases not matched to a gene: 6. The CDR3 extends over 14 amino acids. Germline V gene data show CDR1 as SGHRS and CDR2 as YFSETQ. Written as DNA, the CDR3 is TGCGCCAGCAGCTTGAGGACAGGGGAAGACCCCCAGCATTTT. Translating gives CASSLRTGEDPQHF.

The chain uses TRBV5-1 and TRBJ1-1; TRBD1 might be the D (6 bases). V lost 4 bases, J lost 5 bases, and 15 bases lay in between. CDR3 length: 14 amino acids. Germline V lookup: CDR1 SGHRS, CDR2 YFSETQ. CDR3 DNA sequence: TGCGCCAGCAGCCGGGGGGGGGGGGCTACTGAAGCTTTCTTT. Translating it yields CASSRGGGATEAFF.

In this sample, this clonotype turned up many times. CDR3 amino acids: CSARDLGGSTGPEQYF. CDR3 DNA: TGCAGTGCTAGAGATCTTGGGGGGAGTACAGGACCCGAGCAGTACTTC. The V gene is TRBV20-1, the J gene TRBJ2-7; possible D gene TRBD2, 6 bases. The V and J ends lost 0 bases and 6 bases respectively, with 21 bases between them. Germline lookup yields CDR1 DFQATT and CDR2 SNEGSKA (reference sequence). This CDR3 has 16 amino acids.

Ten or more counts support this clonotype. The V gene is TRBV6-1, the J gene TRBJ2-2, with 9 bases fitting TRBD1. The CDR3 totals 15 residues. The germline CDR1 and CDR2 sequences are MNHNS and SASEGT. Trimming cost V 5 bases and J 5 bases; bases outside gene matches: 6. The CDR3 nucleotides read TGTGCCAGCAGTACAACAGGGGGCCGGACCGGGGAGCTGTTTTTT. It encodes CASSTTGGRTGELFF.

This chain uses TRBV29-1 with TRBJ2-5; D is unclear. This CDR3 contains 13 residues. Germline V CDR1 and CDR2: SQVTM, ANQGSEA. Trimming removed 4 bases at V and 5 bases at J, with 14 bases between. The CDR3 region has the DNA TGCAGCGTTGGGCAGAAGGGAAATGAGACCCAGTACTTC. Protein product: CSVGQKGNETQYF.

This clonotype was counted ten times or more. This chain's CDR3 is CASSRPSGFYNEQFF. The CDR3, as DNA: TGTGCCAGCAGTCGTCCTAGCGGGTTCTACAATGAGCAGTTCTTC. The chain links TRBV7-2 to TRBJ2-1, with TRBD2 matching 8 bases. CDR1 SGHTA and CDR2 FQGNSA come from the germline V gene. The CDR3 runs to 15 residues. Unmatched junction bases numbered 7, after V lost 6 bases and J lost 3 bases.

The chain carries TRBV5-1 and TRBJ1-1; 10 nucleotides align to TRBD1. CDR1 is SGHRS and CDR2 is YFSETQ in the germline V gene. The CDR3 loop spans 14 amino acids. The V and J ends lost 9 bases and 4 bases, in that order; junction bases with no gene match: 9. The CDR3 DNA is TGCGCCACCCAACGGGACAGGGGAACCACTGAAGCTTTCTTT. Its translation: CATQRDRGTTEAFF. The full variable domain, rest sourced from reference TRBV5-1 and TRBJ1-1, is KAGVTQTPRYLIKTRGQQVTLSCSPISGHRSVSWYQQTPGQGLQFLFEYFSETQRNKGNFPGRFSGRQFSNSRSEMNVSTLELGDSALYLCATQRDRGTTEAFFGQGTRLTVV.

The rearrangement uses TRBV28 and TRBJ1-2; TRBD1 might be the D (5 bases). There are 14 residues in the CDR3. The V end lost 1 base, the J end lost 8 bases, and 14 bases lay between the germline ends. Germline V gene data show CDR1 as MDHEN and CDR2 as SYDVKM. CDR3 residues: CASSLSLRGGGYTF. Here the CDR3 DNA reads TGTGCCAGCAGTTTATCCCTCCGGGGGGGGGGCTACACCTTC.

This clonotype came up many times. CDR3 bases: TGTGCCAGTAGTCCGGGGGAGCTCGTTTTAGACTACAATGAGCAGTTCTTC. This gives the protein CASSPGELVLDYNEQFF. This chain links TRBV19 with TRBJ2-1; tentative D call: TRBD2 (6 bases). Trimming left V 5 bases short and J 3 bases short, with 20 bases between. This CDR3 contains 17 residues. The germline gives CDR1 LNHDA, CDR2 SQIVND (reference sequence).

This clonotype was counted only a few times. The chain links TRBV6-1 to TRBJ2-1; D gene unclear. Germline V gene lookup returns CDR1 MNHNS and CDR2 SASEGT. The V end lost 7 bases, the J end lost 6 bases, and 22 bases lay between the germline ends. The CDR3 contains 16 residues. The chain's CDR3 is CASTPPGMGSGNEQFF. The CDR3 nucleotides are TGTGCCAGCACCCCACCAGGTATGGGGTCGGGCAATGAGCAGTTCTTC.

For this clonotype: A much more abundant neighbour one base away suggests this may be a read error. The genes are TRBV12-3 or TRBV12-4 and TRBJ2-1; D possibly corresponds to TRBD2 (6 bases). The CDR3 length is 15 residues. The germline V and J ends were trimmed by 6 bases and 7 bases, with 19 bases remaining between them. CDR3 DNA sequence: TGTGCCAGCAGCCCCGGGGGTTCCCGGGATAATGAGCAGTTCTTC. Its protein is CASSPGGSRDNEQFF.

Details on this clonotype: One end of the junction does not line up with germline, which may come from a read error. The gene calls are TRBV7-2 and TRBJ2-7; unclear D gene. Germline lookup yields CDR1 SGHTA and CDR2 FQGNSA. This CDR3 region has 12 residues. CDR3 loop: CASSLRRHEQCF. Here the CDR3 DNA reads TGTGCCAGCAGCCTCCGGAGACACGAGCAGTGCTTC.

A few counts support this clonotype. The chain has TRBV4-2 and TRBJ2-2; D gene unclear. V was cut by 0 bases and J by 4 bases, with 12 bases left in between. The germline CDR1 and CDR2 sequences are LGHNA and YNFKEQ. CDR3 length: 16 residues. The CDR3 coding sequence is TGTGCCAGCAGCCAAGATAAAAGGCTGTCCACCGGGGAGCTGTTTTTT. Protein product: CASSQDKRLSTGELFF.

This clonotype was recorded at least ten times. The chain carries TRBV7-2 and TRBJ2-1; D gene unclear. Germline V gene sequence: CDR1 SGHTA, CDR2 FQGNSA. V was clipped by 1 base and J by 6 bases, with 10 bases between them. This CDR3 has 14 residues. The chain's CDR3 is CASSLVTGSNEQFF. CDR3 nucleotides: TGTGCCAGCAGCTTAGTCACCGGAAGCAATGAGCAGTTCTTC.

The rearrangement joins TRBV6-1 to TRBJ2-1; tentatively, D is TRBD1 (6 bases). This CDR3 contains 13 residues. From germline, CDR1 is MNHNS and CDR2 SASEGT. The V and J ends lost 7 bases and 7 bases respectively, with 14 bases between them. The DNA for the CDR3 is TGTGCCAGCACAGCGCTGAGGGGGAATGAGCAGTTCTTC. Its protein is CASTALRGNEQFF.

The rearrangement links TRBV6-1 to TRBJ2-1, with 7 bases identical to TRBD2. J was trimmed by 10 bases and V by 6 bases; bases with no gene match: 3. CDR3 size: 11 residues. From germline, CDR1 is MNHNS and CDR2 SASEGT. CDR3 sequence: CASSRAGEQFF. The CDR3 DNA reads as TGTGCCAGCAGCCGAGCGGGAGAGCAGTTCTTC.

This clonotype was counted ten times or more. The chain combines TRBV12-3 or TRBV12-4 with TRBJ2-1; D is possibly TRBD1 (5 bases). This CDR3 is 13 amino acids long. Deletions cut 3 bases from V and 4 bases from J, with 7 bases between. The CDR3: CASSLTEYNEQFF. CDR3 nucleotide sequence: TGTGCCAGCAGTTTGACAGAATACAATGAGCAGTTCTTC.

This clonotype occurred once. The CDR3 DNA follows: TGTGCCAGCAGTCCGCACGGCTACACCTTC. Residues: CASSPHGYTF. The V call is TRBV12-3 or TRBV12-4, the J call TRBJ1-2; the D is unclear. Trimming cost V 5 bases and J 8 bases, with 6 bases left between them. This CDR3 region has 10 residues.

This chain uses TRBV5-1 with TRBJ2-1, with unresolved D. Trimming took 3 bases from V and 8 from J, leaving 9 bases between them. The CDR3 sequence is 12 residues long. CDR1 and CDR2 (germline): SGHRS, YFSETQ. In DNA form, the CDR3 reads TGCGCCAGCAGCTCCCGTGGTTATGAGCAGTTCTTC. It yields the protein CASSSRGYEQFF. Full variable domain (missing parts from reference TRBV5-1 and TRBJ2-1): KAGVTQTPRYLIKTRGQQVTLSCSPISGHRSVSWYQQTPGQGLQFLFEYFSETQRNKGNFPGRFSGRQFSNSRSEMNVSTLELGDSALYLCASSSRGYEQFFGPGTRLTVL.

This clonotype was picked up many times. The chain employs TRBV12-3 or TRBV12-4 and TRBJ2-7, with TRBD2 identical over 10 bases. The CDR3 contains 14 residues. The J segment lost 7 bases and the V segment lost 4 bases, leaving 7 bases of the junction unmatched. The CDR3, as DNA: TGTGCCAGCAGTTCGCTAGCGGGAGCAGGGGAGCAGTACTTC. It translates to CASSSLAGAGEQYF.